The 21 T cell receptor beta chains listed next were all sequenced from one sample in a study of molecular identifiers for immune sequencing clone quantification. Each CDR3 protein is one row after TCRdb ran MiXCR on the PCR reads. Here the sample spans approximately 500,000 distinct CDR3 sequences, 25% being singletons. Specimen: naive CD8+ T cells from blood, with Jurkat cell RNA spiked in. Sample subset: FACS-sorted CD8+CD4-CCR7+CD45RA+ naive T cells. These receptors all stem from a human donor in good health. Some libraries in this study had Jurkat cell RNA spiked in.

The chain combines TRBV6-6 with TRBJ1-4; TRBD1 is a possible D gene (5 bases). Germline V lookup: CDR1 MNHNY, CDR2 SVGAGI (reference sequence). The CDR3 runs to 14 residues. Trimming pared 8 bases from V and 3 bases from J, leaving 13 bases between. The CDR3 loop is CASRGWEPNEKLFF. The CDR3 DNA reads as TGTGCCAGCCGGGGGTGGGAGCCTAATGAAAAACTGTTTTTT.

This clonotype appeared a few times. The V gene is TRBV4-1, the J gene TRBJ1-1; no firm D call. Germline V gene data show CDR1 as MGHRA and CDR2 as YSYEKL. V was trimmed by 0 bases and J by 4 bases, leaving 6 bases between them. This CDR3 region has 13 residues. The CDR3 DNA follows: TGCGCCAGCAGCCAAGATCTTCCCACTGAAGCTTTCTTT. Translated: CASSQDLPTEAFF.

V usage is TRBV30 and J usage is TRBJ2-7; the D gene could be TRBD1 or TRBD2 (6 bases each). This CDR3 is built from 15 residues. Trimming took off 4 bases at V and 3 bases at J, with 19 bases between the two ends. Germline V CDR1 and CDR2: GTSNPN, SVGIG (reference sequence). The CDR3 DNA reads TGTGCCTGGAACAACCCGGGGGCCCCCCACTACGAGCAGTACTTC. The encoded protein is CAWNNPGAPHYEQYF. The full variable domain, completed using reference TRBV30 and TRBJ2-7, is SQTIHQWPATLVQPVGSPLSLECTVEGTSNPNLYWYRQAAGRGLQLLFYSVGIGQISSEVPQNLSASRPQDRQFILSSKKLLLSDSGFYLCAWNNPGAPHYEQYFGPGTRLTVT.

This clonotype has more than one count but fewer than ten. The rearrangement uses TRBV6-2 or TRBV6-3 and TRBJ2-7; D not resolved. The germline V gene encodes CDR1 MNHEY and CDR2 SVGEGT. V lost 10 bases, J lost 2 bases, and 21 bases lay in between. CDR3 size: 15 residues. This chain's CDR3 is CATLSGHQGAYEQYF. The CDR3 nucleotides read TGTGCCACCCTATCCGGCCATCAAGGCGCCTACGAGCAGTACTTC.

J is TRBJ2-3 and V is TRBV6-5; 7 bases map to TRBD2. The CDR3 spans 14 residues. After removal of 4 bases from V and 3 bases from J, the junction contained 4 bases not matched to a gene. CDR1 is MNHEY, CDR2 SVGAGI, per germline. CDR3 nucleotides: TGTGCCAGCAGTTTCGCGGGAGAGACAGATACGCAGTATTTT. Amino acid sequence: CASSFAGETDTQYF.

The chain links TRBV19 to TRBJ2-3; 12 bases fit TRBD2. V lost 3 bases and J lost 5; bases outside the gene matches: 6. This CDR3 has 16 amino acids. Germline assignment: CDR1 LNHDA and CDR2 SQIVND (reference sequence). As DNA, the CDR3 is TGTGCCAGTAGTATGAGACTAGCGGGGGCAAAAGATACGCAGTATTTT. Translating gives CASSMRLAGAKDTQYF.

In its sample, this clonotype was seen many times. This chain joins TRBV3-1 and TRBJ2-1; D may be TRBD2 (6 bases). V lost 1 base to trimming and J lost 5 bases, with 12 bases between them. In germline, CDR1 is LGHDT, CDR2 YNNKEL (reference sequence). The CDR3 length is 15 residues. CDR3 nucleotide sequence: TGTGCCAGCAGCCAAGTTGCAGCGGGCCACAATGAGCAGTTCTTC. Its protein product is CASSQVAAGHNEQFF.

Only a few counts were recorded for this clonotype. The chain recombines TRBV7-9 with TRBJ2-3, with 12 bases identical to TRBD2. After removal of 5 bases from V and 7 bases from J, the junction contained 10 bases not matched to a gene. CDR3 size: 16 residues. Germline loops: CDR1 SEHNR, CDR2 FQNEAQ (reference sequence). CDR3 amino acids: CASSPRTSGAFYTQYF. The CDR3 region has the DNA TGTGCCAGCAGCCCGAGGACTAGCGGGGCCTTTTATACGCAGTATTTT.

This clonotype was observed a few times. This chain connects TRBV5-6 to TRBJ2-7; no firm D call. CDR1 and CDR2 from the germline V gene are SGHDT and YYEEEE. V lost 6 bases to trimming and J lost 0 bases, with 13 bases between them. CDR3 length: 14 amino acids. The CDR3 sequence is CASNLQWGSYEQYF. Here the CDR3 DNA reads TGTGCCAGCAACCTGCAATGGGGCTCCTACGAGCAGTACTTC.

This clonotype was detected ten times or more. The CDR3 spells CASSIRDGTYTDTQYF. CDR3 nucleotide sequence: TGTGCCAGCAGCATTCGGGACGGTACATACACAGATACGCAGTATTTT. The chain combines TRBV7-9 with TRBJ2-3, with D possibly being TRBD1 or TRBD2 (5 bases each). The CDR3 runs to 16 residues. Trimming took 5 bases from V and 2 from J, leaving 17 bases between them. In germline, CDR1 is SEHNR, CDR2 FQNEAQ (reference sequence).

This clonotype was detected many times. The V call is TRBV28, the J call TRBJ2-5; a possible D gene is TRBD2 (7 bases). V was pared by 10 bases and J by 1 base, with 16 bases between. Germline assignment: CDR1 MDHEN and CDR2 SYDVKM. This CDR3 comprises 14 residues. The CDR3 sequence: CATRGGGLQETQYF. CDR3 coding DNA: TGTGCCACAAGAGGGGGGGGCCTCCAAGAGACCCAGTACTTC.

In regard to this clonotype: A much larger clonotype is one base distant, so this may be a read error. The chain uses TRBV28 and TRBJ2-6; possibly TRBD2 for D (6 bases). The CDR3 contains 17 residues. Germline CDR1 reads MDHEN; CDR2 reads SYDVKM. CDR3 nucleotide sequence: TGTGCCAGCAGCTTAGATATTCGGGGGTCTGGGGCCAGCGTCCTGACTTTC. Its translation is CASSLDIRGSGASVLTF.

This clonotype was found a few times. V gene TRBV5-6 combines with J gene TRBJ2-7; tentative D call: TRBD2 (5 bases). V was shortened by 0 bases and J by 4 bases, with 11 bases between the two germline ends. The germline V gene has CDR1 SGHDT and CDR2 YYEEEE. This CDR3 is 14 amino acids long. The CDR3 DNA reads TGTGCCAGCAGCTTGGCGGAGCGGCAGTACGAGCAGTACTTC. As protein: CASSLAERQYEQYF.

This clonotype was counted between two and nine times. One end of the junction fails to match germline, which may point to a read error. The chain couples TRBV29-1 to TRBJ2-7; D is perhaps TRBD2 (5 bases). This CDR3 is 13 amino acids long. Germline assignment: CDR1 SQVTM and CDR2 ANQGSEA. The CDR3 nucleotides are TGCAGCGTTGGGAGGCAGAACTCCTACGGGCAGTACTTC. It yields the protein CSVGRQNSYGQYF.

This clonotype was seen only a few times. The junction departs from the called germline gene at one end, perhaps through a read error. This chain links TRBV5-3 with TRBJ2-5; TRBD2 matches at 9 bases. TRBV5-3 is an open reading frame whose function is uncertain. The CDR3 consists of 17 residues. DNA of the CDR3: TGTGCCAGCAGCTCGGGGTGGGGGCTAGCGGGAAAAGAGACCCAGTACTTC. The encoded protein is CASSSGWGLAGKETQYF.

This clonotype was counted ten times or more. The V gene is TRBV23-1, the J gene TRBJ2-3, with D possibly being TRBD2 (7 bases). TRBV23-1 is an ORF for which the function is uncertain. There are 15 residues in the CDR3. V gave up 6 bases and J gave up 5 bases, with 18 bases separating them. The CDR3 region is CASSLAGGAEDTQYF. The CDR3 DNA follows: TGCGCCAGCAGCCTCGCTGGGGGGGCGGAAGATACGCAGTATTTT.

This clonotype has only a few counts. This rearrangement joins TRBV7-9 to TRBJ2-7; no clear D gene. This CDR3 has 15 amino acids. Trimming shortened V by 4 bases and J by 1 base, and 14 bases separated the two germline ends. Germline V gives CDR1 SEHNR, CDR2 FQNEAQ (reference sequence). CDR3 coding DNA: TGTGCCAGCAGCTCAAGTACCAGCACATCCTACGAGCAGTACTTC. Its protein is CASSSSTSTSYEQYF.

This clonotype was detected a few times. This chain connects TRBV19 to TRBJ2-7; D is ambiguous. From germline, CDR1 is LNHDA and CDR2 SQIVND (reference sequence). The CDR3 runs 13 residues. V was cut by 3 bases and J by 3 bases, with 9 bases left in between. The CDR3 DNA follows: TGTGCCAGTAGTATGGGCAGTTACTACGAGCAGTACTTC. It encodes CASSMGSYYEQYF. The entire variable domain, with the rest obtained from reference TRBV19 and TRBJ2-7, is as follows: DGGITQSPKYLFRKEGQNVTLSCEQNLNHDAMYWYRQDPGQGLRLIYYSQIVNDFQKGDIAEGYSVSREKKESFPLTVTSAQKNPTAFYLCASSMGSYYEQYFGPGTRLTVT.

This clonotype was observed a handful of times. The chain links TRBV6-2 or TRBV6-3 to TRBJ2-3; no firm D call. There are 15 residues in the CDR3. V was trimmed by 3 bases and J by 0 bases, leaving 10 bases between them. CDR1 is MNHEY, CDR2 SVGEGT, per germline. CDR3 coding DNA: TGTGCCAGCAGTTATCAAGAGACTAGCACAGATACGCAGTATTTT. Protein sequence: CASSYQETSTDTQYF.

This clonotype was counted between two and nine times. The V and J genes are TRBV20-1 and TRBJ2-2; maybe TRBD1 (5 bases). The germline V gene has CDR1 DFQATT and CDR2 SNEGSKA (reference sequence). The V gene lost 5 bases and the J gene lost 0 bases, with 7 bases spanning the gap. The CDR3 is 13 residues long. The CDR3 DNA follows: TGCAGTGCTGGGGCAGCGAACACCGGGGAGCTGTTTTTT. This translates into CSAGAANTGELFF.

The rearrangement links TRBV9 to TRBJ2-7, with D maybe TRBD1 (5 bases). Trimming pared 0 bases from V and 2 bases from J, leaving 12 bases between. Looked up from germline, CDR1 is SGDLS and CDR2 is YYNGEE. The CDR3 runs to 15 residues. The CDR3 spells CASSVDQGEPYEQYF. The CDR3 bases are TGTGCCAGCAGCGTAGATCAGGGTGAACCCTACGAGCAGTACTTC.